Following are 5 T cell receptor beta chains from one sample sequenced in a study of T cell responses to AZD1222 COVID-19 vaccine. The data were produced by immunoSEQ multiplex PCR, yet TCRdb's version contains in-frame clones alone and is incomplete. The sample has about 130,000 clones, around 89% seen once. The sample in question was peripheral blood, obtained on day 0 of AZD1222 vaccination. The receptors shown here come from an adult in good health.

The rearrangement uses TRBV7-8 and TRBJ1-5, with 7 positions matching TRBD1. From germline, CDR1 is SGHVS and CDR2 FQNEAQ. Trimming removed 1 base from V and 5 bases from J; junction bases left unmatched: 2. This CDR3 is built from 14 residues. The CDR3 loop is CASSLGTGDQPQHF. DNA for the CDR3: TGTGCCAGCAGCTTAGGGACAGGAGATCAGCCCCAGCATTTT. The whole variable domain, filled in from reference TRBV7-8 and TRBJ1-5, reads GAGVSQSPRYKVAKRGQDVALRCDPISGHVSLFWYQQALGQGPEFLTYFQNEAQLDKSGLPSDRFFAERPEGSVSTLKIQRTQQEDSAVYLCASSLGTGDQPQHFGDGTRLSIL.

The chain uses TRBV19 and TRBJ1-1, with 7 bases matching TRBD1. The CDR3 consists of 15 residues. With V trimmed by 4 bases and J by 0 bases, 5 bases remained unmatched. Per germline, CDR1 LNHDA and CDR2 SQIVND (reference sequence). CDR3 coding DNA: TGTGCCAGTAGTACCACAGGGGCCATGAACACTGAAGCTTTCTTT. Translation gives CASSTTGAMNTEAFF.

The chain couples TRBV7-9 to TRBJ1-2, with 9 nucleotides matching TRBD1. The CDR3 length is 12 residues. Germline V lookup: CDR1 SEHNR, CDR2 FQNEAQ (reference sequence). The V segment lost 3 bases and the J segment 13 bases; nucleotides outside the gene matches: 6. The CDR3 sequence: CASSLEGQGTTF. The CDR3 nucleotides read TGTGCCAGCAGCTTGGAAGGACAGGGGACCACCTTC.

CDR3 sequence reads: CASSNPRDRLTDGELFF. In DNA form, the CDR3 reads TGTGCCAGCAGCAATCCGCGGGACAGGTTAACGGACGGGGAGCTGTTTTTT. This chain links TRBV21-1 with TRBJ2-2; the table calls TRBD1, which could not be checked here. TRBV21-1 is a pseudogene segment. CDR3 length equals 17 residues.

This clone occurred a few times. The gene calls are TRBV7-9 and TRBJ1-6, with 9 nucleotides matching TRBD1. V dropped 5 bases and J dropped 9; count of bases not matched to a gene: 8. Germline lookup yields CDR1 SEHNR and CDR2 FQNEAQ (reference sequence). The CDR3 contains 15 residues. CDR3 coding DNA: TGTGCCAGCAGCCCCGCGTGGACAGGGGCTTCACCCCTCCACTTT. Translation: CASSPAWTGASPLHF.